This T cell receptor beta chain is drawn from a study of T cells in localized non-small cell lung cancer. Sequencing was performed with immunoSEQ multiplex PCR; in TCRdb, only in-frame clones are kept and a portion is missing. The table includes around 1,800 clones, roughly a quarter detected once. V was trimmed by 0 bases and J by 6 bases, leaving 19 bases between them. The CDR3 has 16 amino acids. Germline lookup yields CDR1 SGHRS and CDR2 YFSETQ. The chain recombines TRBV5-1 with TRBJ2-7, with D uncertain. The TCR originated in a male donor aged 60 or older with stage II lung adenocarcinoma. The input for sequencing was normal lung tissue next to the tumor, taken before any cancer treatment. The chain's CDR3 is CASSLELNRPPSEQYF. CDR3 nucleotides: TGCGCCAGCAGCTTGGAGCTAAACAGACCTCCCTCCGAGCAGTACTTC. The full variable domain, with the rest looked up from reference TRBV5-1 and TRBJ2-7, is KAGVTQTPRYLIKTRGQQVTLSCSPISGHRSVSWYQQTPGQGLQFLFEYFSETQRNKGNFPGRFSGRQFSNSRSEMNVSTLELGDSALYLCASSLELNRPPSEQYFGPGTRLTVT.